The 14 T cell receptor beta chains reported below all come from one sample, sequenced in a study of cytomegalovirus exposure and HLA in healthy donors (dated by TCRdb to between 2016 and 2019). The library was built by means of the immunoSEQ multiplex PCR assay. For the multiplex PCR, a mixture combining 60 forward primers for TCR Vbeta segments and 13 reverse primers for TCR Jbeta segments was used. Held by TCRdb, this immuneACCESS table contains in-frame sequences only and omits some clones. Under half of the omission traces to an unresolved V gene where checked; the cause of the rest is unknown. For this sample the table gives approximately 160,000 clones, of which around three quarters were detected only once. Jointly, the top ten make up 1.6% of the sample. Source material: PBMCs. These receptors originate from a young woman in good health and CMV-seronegative.

The V gene is TRBV19, the J gene TRBJ1-1, with D maybe TRBD1 (6 bases). Germline-derived CDR1 and CDR2 are LNHDA and SQIVND (reference sequence). This CDR3 has 17 amino acids. V lost 3 bases, J lost 3 bases, and 20 bases lay in between. The CDR3 DNA reads as TGTGCCAGTAGTATTCTAAGCCGGGGGGGCCGCGACACTGAAGCTTTCTTT. Protein sequence: CASSILSRGGRDTEAFF.

The rearrangement joins TRBV5-1 to TRBJ2-7; no clear D gene. CDR1 and CDR2 (germline): SGHRS, YFSETQ. The CDR3 contains 11 residues. V was clipped by 3 bases and J by 1 base, with 2 bases between them. The DNA of the CDR3 is TGCGCCAGCAGCTCATCCTACGAGCAGTACTTC. Its translation: CASSSSYEQYF.

Regarding this clone: The same CDR3 also results from other DNA sequences found in this sample. The chain links TRBV28 to TRBJ2-6; no reliable D call. Deletions cut 1 base from V and 4 bases from J, with 2 bases between. Germline V gene lookup returns CDR1 MDHEN and CDR2 SYDVKM. The CDR3 contains 13 residues. CDR3 sequence reads: CASSLSGANVLTF. DNA of the CDR3: TGTGCCAGCAGTTTATCAGGGGCCAACGTCCTGACTTTC.

Only a few counts were recorded for this clone. The J gene is TRBJ2-2, the V gene TRBV4-2; 8 positions match TRBD2. J gave up 5 bases and V 1 base, and 6 bases lay outside the gene matches. The length of the CDR3 is 16 residues. Germline assignment: CDR1 LGHNA and CDR2 YNFKEQ. CDR3: CASSQVSAGDTGELFF. CDR3 coding DNA: TGTGCCAGCAGCCAAGTGTCAGCGGGAGATACCGGGGAGCTGTTTTTT.

This chain uses TRBV5-4 with TRBJ1-2; D is unclear. Trimming shortened V by 4 bases and J by 7 bases, and 23 bases separated the two germline ends. Germline CDR1 SGHNT, CDR2 YYREEE (reference sequence). The CDR3 extends over 16 amino acids. The CDR3 reads CASSRGVVQDRLGYTF. The CDR3 nucleotides are TGTGCCAGCAGCCGGGGTGTAGTGCAGGATCGACTTGGCTACACCTTC.

The chain carries TRBV7-9 and TRBJ2-7; 10 bases agree with TRBD2. The CDR3 length is 15 residues. Per germline, CDR1 SEHNR and CDR2 FQNEAQ (reference sequence). J lost 4 bases, V lost 1 base, and 4 bases had no gene match. CDR3 DNA: TGTGCCAGCAGCTTAGAGGCTAGCGGGGGTTACGAGCAGTACTTC. This translates into CASSLEASGGYEQYF.

The chain carries TRBV11-1 and TRBJ2-7; 9 positions agree with TRBD1. Germline CDR1 SGHAT, CDR2 FQDESV (reference sequence). The CDR3 is 15 residues long. Trimming cost V 1 base and J 3 bases; bases outside gene matches: 4. CDR3 in DNA: TGTGCCAGCAGCTTAGGAGGGACAGGGATCTACGAGCAGTACTTC. Encoded protein: CASSLGGTGIYEQYF. The full variable domain, completed using reference TRBV11-1 and TRBJ2-7, is EAEVAQSPRYKITEKSQAVAFWCDPISGHATLYWYRQILGQGPELLVQFQDESVVDDSQLPKDRFSAERLKGVDSTLKIQPAELGDSAMYLCASSLGGTGIYEQYFGPGTRLTVT.

V is TRBV19 and J is TRBJ1-3; 7 bases are a match to TRBD1. V trimming: 4 bases; J trimming: 2 bases; junction bases outside the gene matches: 5. Germline V CDR1 and CDR2: LNHDA, SQIVND (reference sequence). The length of the CDR3 is 15 residues. This chain's CDR3 is CASSTDRATGNTIYF. Here the CDR3 DNA reads TGTGCCAGTAGTACCGACAGGGCCACTGGAAACACCATATATTTT.

This chain uses TRBV5-1 with TRBJ2-3, with a weak D call TRBD2 (6 bases). The CDR3 runs to 13 residues. The germline V gene encodes CDR1 SGHRS and CDR2 YFSETQ. The V and J ends lost 5 bases and 2 bases respectively, with 9 bases between them. The CDR3, as DNA: TGCGCCAGCAGAGGCGGGAACACAGATACGCAGTATTTT. Its translation: CASRGGNTDTQYF. Drawing the rest from reference TRBV5-1 and TRBJ2-3, the complete variable domain is KAGVTQTPRYLIKTRGQQVTLSCSPISGHRSVSWYQQTPGQGLQFLFEYFSETQRNKGNFPGRFSGRQFSNSRSEMNVSTLELGDSALYLCASRGGNTDTQYFGPGTRLTVL.

The sample holds a few counts of this clone. The gene calls are TRBV4-1 and TRBJ2-2, with TRBD2 matching over 7 bases. V lost 4 bases, J lost 7 bases, and 12 bases stayed unmatched. The CDR3 consists of 16 residues. The germline CDR1 and CDR2 sequences are MGHRA and YSYEKL. CDR3 sequence reads: CASSRGGMTRGGELFF. CDR3 DNA sequence: TGCGCCAGCAGCCGGGGGGGGATGACACGGGGCGGGGAGCTGTTTTTT.

Only one count was recorded for this clone. V gene TRBV28 combines with J gene TRBJ1-5; possible D gene TRBD1, 6 bases. From germline, CDR1 is MDHEN and CDR2 SYDVKM. There are 15 residues in the CDR3. V lost 1 base and J lost 7, with 14 bases in between. The CDR3 nucleotides are TGTGCCAGCAGTTTATATGGCCAGGGGCGGCAGCCCCAGCATTTT. Amino acids: CASSLYGQGRQPQHF.

This clone was detected only a few times. The chain combines TRBV11-3 with TRBJ2-2, with D hard to call. The CDR3 is 14 residues long. The ends were cut back, 1 base at V and 5 bases at J, with 8 bases in the middle. CDR1 SGHNT and CDR2 YENEEA come from the germline V gene. In DNA form, the CDR3 reads TGTGCCAGCAGCTTAGTCACCGGGACCGGGGAGCTGTTTTTT. Translating it yields CASSLVTGTGELFF. Based on the CDR3 plus reference TRBV11-3 and TRBJ2-2, the full variable domain is EAGVVQSPRYKIIEKKQPVAFWCNPISGHNTLYWYLQNLGQGPELLIRYENEEAVDDSQLPKDRFSAERLKGVDSTLKIQPAELGDSAVYLCASSLVTGTGELFFGEGSRLTVL.

V usage is TRBV5-6 and J usage is TRBJ1-2; D is possibly TRBD1 (6 bases). The germline V gene encodes CDR1 SGHDT and CDR2 YYEEEE. The ends were cut back, 1 base at V and 6 bases at J, with 10 bases in the middle. This CDR3 has 13 amino acids. The CDR3 coding sequence is TGTGCCAGCAGCTTGTCAGGGGTAAATGGCTACACCTTC. It is translated as CASSLSGVNGYTF.

This clone was recorded a few times. The chain carries TRBV6-1 and TRBJ1-5; TRBD1 agrees at 7 bases. V was clipped by 6 bases and J by 6 bases; unmatched bases: 5. The germline gives CDR1 MNHNS, CDR2 SASEGT. The CDR3 is 13 amino acids. CDR3 residues: CASRGQRGQPQHF. The CDR3 bases are TGTGCCAGCAGGGGACAGAGAGGTCAGCCCCAGCATTTT.